A single TCR beta chain is shown here with its context. What it binds is not known. V was trimmed by 3 bases and J by 7 bases, leaving 10 bases between them. Germline assignment: CDR1 SEHNR and CDR2 FQNEAQ (reference sequence). The CDR3 is made up of 12 amino acids. The sample is drawn from a study of OX40 agonist ivuxolimab in advanced cancers. Study-level background: Patients in dose escalation had liver, melanoma, kidney or head and neck cancers. General study points: More expanded clones were found, on average, in CD8+ than in CD4+ T cells. The CD4+ and CD8+ T cells in the blood had expanded clonally by week 6 at 0.1 to 3.0 mg/kg.

Data came from immunoSEQ multiplex PCR; TCRdb stores just in-frame clones and leaves some out. The repertoire holds some 86,000 clones, with roughly 94% as singletons. The chain carries TRBV7-9 and TRBJ2-7; possible D gene TRBD1, 5 bases. The receptor was isolated from an adult with an advanced solid tumor such as melanoma, head and neck, liver or kidney cancer. The source material was CD4+ or CD8+ T cells sorted from blood, sampled in a trial of the OX40 agonist ivuxolimab. CDR3 in DNA: TGTGCCAGCAGCTTCCAGGGTGGGGAGCAGTACTTC. Translation gives CASSFQGGEQYF.